This TCR beta chain was sequenced for a study of blood T cell repertoires in COVID-19. Study background: Sources were T cells, B-cell-depleted T cells, or PBMCs; the material itself was cDNA or gDNA.

The repertoire was sequenced with immunoSEQ multiplex PCR; TCRdb's copy has only in-frame clones and lacks some. The sample has about 180,000 clones, more than 75% seen once. The receptor comes from a woman between 70 and 85 years old with acute or convalescent COVID-19. Sequenced: peripheral blood.

CDR3 DNA: TGTGCCAGCAGTTTAGCCCCCCCGGTTGATACGCAGTATTTT. Amino acids: CASSLAPPVDTQYF. The rearrangement joins TRBV28 to TRBJ2-3; D is uncertain. Per the germline V gene, CDR1 is MDHEN and CDR2 is SYDVKM. V was clipped by 2 bases and J by 6 bases, with 12 bases between them. The CDR3 contains 14 residues. The variable domain in full, completed from reference TRBV28 and TRBJ2-3, reads DVKVTQSSRYLVKRTGEKVFLECVQDMDHENMFWYRQDPGLGLRLIYFSYDVKMKEKGDIPEGYSVSREKKERFSLILESASTNQTSMYLCASSLAPPVDTQYFGPGTRLTVL.